This T cell receptor (beta chain) was captured in a study of T cell changes during pregnancy in multiple sclerosis. TCRdb's table, derived via immunoSEQ multiplex PCR, lists solely in-frame clones and lacks some. The table shows tens of thousands of clones, with about 93% occurring only once. This CDR3 is 16 amino acids long. V lost 3 bases and J lost 2, with 14 bases in between. Germline-derived CDR1 and CDR2 are MNHEY and SMNVEV (reference sequence). The gene calls are TRBV27 and TRBJ1-5; D unclear. The TCR was taken from a female donor with multiple sclerosis, enrolled in a pregnancy study. The sequencing used CD8+ T cells from peripheral blood mononuclear cells, collected in the third trimester of pregnancy. CDR3: CASSFAGRGGNQPQHF. The CDR3 DNA sequence: TGTGCCAGCAGTTTCGCAGGCCGGGGAGGCAATCAGCCCCAGCATTTT.